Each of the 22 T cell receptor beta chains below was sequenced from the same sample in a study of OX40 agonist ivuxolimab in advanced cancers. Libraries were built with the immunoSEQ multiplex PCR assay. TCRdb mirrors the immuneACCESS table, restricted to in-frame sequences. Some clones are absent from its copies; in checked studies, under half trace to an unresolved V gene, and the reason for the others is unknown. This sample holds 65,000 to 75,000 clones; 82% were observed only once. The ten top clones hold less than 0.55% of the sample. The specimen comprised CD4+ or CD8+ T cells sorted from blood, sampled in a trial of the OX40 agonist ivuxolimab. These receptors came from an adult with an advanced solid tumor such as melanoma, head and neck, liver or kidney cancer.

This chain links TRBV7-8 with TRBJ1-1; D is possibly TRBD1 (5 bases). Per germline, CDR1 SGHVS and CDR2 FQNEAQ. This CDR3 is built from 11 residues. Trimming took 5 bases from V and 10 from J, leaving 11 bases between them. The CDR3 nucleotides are TGTGCCAGCAGCCTCCAGGGTGCAGCTTTCTTT. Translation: CASSLQGAAFF.

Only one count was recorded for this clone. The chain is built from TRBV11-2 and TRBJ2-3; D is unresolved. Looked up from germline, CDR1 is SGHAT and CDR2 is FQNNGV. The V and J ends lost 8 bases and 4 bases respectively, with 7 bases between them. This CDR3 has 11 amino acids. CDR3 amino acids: CASGNSDTQYF. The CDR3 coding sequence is TGTGCCAGCGGGAACTCAGATACGCAGTATTTT.

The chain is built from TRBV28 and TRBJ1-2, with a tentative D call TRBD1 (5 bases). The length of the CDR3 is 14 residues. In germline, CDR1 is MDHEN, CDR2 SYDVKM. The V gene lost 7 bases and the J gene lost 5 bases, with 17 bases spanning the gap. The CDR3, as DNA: TGTGCCAGCAACTATCCCGGGACGGCTTATGGCTACACCTTC. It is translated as CASNYPGTAYGYTF.

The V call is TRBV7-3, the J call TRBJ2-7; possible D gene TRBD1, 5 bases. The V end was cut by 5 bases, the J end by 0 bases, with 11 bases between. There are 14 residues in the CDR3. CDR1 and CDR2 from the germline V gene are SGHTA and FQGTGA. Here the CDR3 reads CASSTTGPSYEQYF. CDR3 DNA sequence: TGTGCCAGCAGCACTACAGGACCCTCCTACGAGCAGTACTTC.

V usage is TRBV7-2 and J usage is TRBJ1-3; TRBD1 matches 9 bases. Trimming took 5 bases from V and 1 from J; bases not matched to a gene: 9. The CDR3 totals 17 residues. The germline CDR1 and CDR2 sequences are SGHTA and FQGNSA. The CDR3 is CASSPRTGELSGNTIYF. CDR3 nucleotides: TGTGCCAGCAGCCCGAGGACAGGGGAATTATCTGGAAACACCATATATTTT.

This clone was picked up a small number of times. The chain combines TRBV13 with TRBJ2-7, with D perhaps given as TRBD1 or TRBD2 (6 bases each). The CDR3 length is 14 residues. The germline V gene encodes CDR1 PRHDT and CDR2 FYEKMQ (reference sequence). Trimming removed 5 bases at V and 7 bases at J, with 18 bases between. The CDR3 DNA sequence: TGTGCCAGCAGCGCCCGACTAGGGGGGAGTGAGCAGTACTTC. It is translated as CASSARLGGSEQYF.

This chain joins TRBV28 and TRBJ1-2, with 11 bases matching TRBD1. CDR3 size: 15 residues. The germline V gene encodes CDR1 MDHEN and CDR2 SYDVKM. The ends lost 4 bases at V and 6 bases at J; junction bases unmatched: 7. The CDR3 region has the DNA TGTGCCAGCAGTTCAACGGGACAGGGGGAGGATGGCTACACCTTC. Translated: CASSSTGQGEDGYTF.

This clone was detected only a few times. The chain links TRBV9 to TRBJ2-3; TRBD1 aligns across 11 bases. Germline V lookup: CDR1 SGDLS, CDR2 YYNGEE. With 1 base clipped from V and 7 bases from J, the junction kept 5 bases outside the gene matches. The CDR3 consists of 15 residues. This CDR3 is CASSVMGQGGYTQYF. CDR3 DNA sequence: TGTGCCAGCAGCGTAATGGGACAGGGGGGGTATACGCAGTATTTT.

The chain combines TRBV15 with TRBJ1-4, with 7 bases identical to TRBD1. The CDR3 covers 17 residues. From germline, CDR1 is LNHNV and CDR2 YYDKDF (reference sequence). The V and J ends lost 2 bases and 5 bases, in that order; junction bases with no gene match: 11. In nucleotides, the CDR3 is TGTGCCACCAGCAGAAGGGACAGAGCGGGACGCAATGAAAAACTGTTTTTT. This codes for CATSRRDRAGRNEKLFF.

In DNA, the CDR3 is TGTGCCAGCTCACCAGACGGTTTCGCGGGGGGCTACACCTTC. Encoded protein: CASSPDGFAGGYTF. The chain carries TRBV18 and TRBJ1-2, with D unclear. Germline loops: CDR1 KGHSH, CDR2 LQKENI. The CDR3 covers 14 residues. Trimming shortened V by 2 bases and J by 8 bases, and 15 bases separated the two germline ends.

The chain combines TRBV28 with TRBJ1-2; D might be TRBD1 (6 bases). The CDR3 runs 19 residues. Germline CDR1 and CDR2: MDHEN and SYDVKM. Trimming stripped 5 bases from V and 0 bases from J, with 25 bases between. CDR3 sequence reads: CASSDPRGNFLKANYGYTF. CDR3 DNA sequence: TGTGCCAGCAGTGACCCCAGGGGTAACTTTCTTAAAGCTAACTATGGCTACACCTTC.

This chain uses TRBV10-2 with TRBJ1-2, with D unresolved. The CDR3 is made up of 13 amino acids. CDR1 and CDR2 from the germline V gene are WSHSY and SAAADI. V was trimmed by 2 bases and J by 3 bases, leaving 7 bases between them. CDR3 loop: CASSEKRDYGYTF. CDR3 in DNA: TGCGCCAGCAGTGAGAAGAGGGACTATGGCTACACCTTC.

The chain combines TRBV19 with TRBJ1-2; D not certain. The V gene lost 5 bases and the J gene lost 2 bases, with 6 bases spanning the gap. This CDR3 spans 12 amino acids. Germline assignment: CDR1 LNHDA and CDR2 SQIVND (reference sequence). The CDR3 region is CASSELNYGYTF. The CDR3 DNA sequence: TGTGCCAGTAGTGAGCTAAACTATGGCTACACCTTC.

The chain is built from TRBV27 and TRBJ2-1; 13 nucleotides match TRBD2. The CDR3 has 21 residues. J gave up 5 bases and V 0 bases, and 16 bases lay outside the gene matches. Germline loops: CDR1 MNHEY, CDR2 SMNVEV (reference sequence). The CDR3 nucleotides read TGTGCCAGCAGTTTATCAGGGGGCATTTTCCGGACTAGCGGGGGTAACAATGAGCAGTTCTTC. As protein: CASSLSGGIFRTSGGNNEQFF.

Here the CDR3 reads CASSYADSNQPQHF. In DNA, the CDR3 is TGTGCCAGCAGTTACGCGGATAGCAATCAGCCCCAGCATTTT. The chain employs TRBV6-6 and TRBJ1-5; D gene uncertain. The CDR3 covers 14 residues. The germline V gene has CDR1 MNHNY and CDR2 SVGAGI (reference sequence). V was clipped by 2 bases and J by 0 bases, with 5 bases between them.

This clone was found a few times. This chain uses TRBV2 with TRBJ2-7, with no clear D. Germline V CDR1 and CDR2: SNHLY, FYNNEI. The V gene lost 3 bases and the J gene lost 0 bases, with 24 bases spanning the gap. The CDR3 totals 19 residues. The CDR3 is CASSEKSSRLNTGSYEQYV. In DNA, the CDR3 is TGTGCCAGCAGTGAGAAGAGCAGTAGGTTAAACACTGGCTCCTACGAGCAGTACGTC.

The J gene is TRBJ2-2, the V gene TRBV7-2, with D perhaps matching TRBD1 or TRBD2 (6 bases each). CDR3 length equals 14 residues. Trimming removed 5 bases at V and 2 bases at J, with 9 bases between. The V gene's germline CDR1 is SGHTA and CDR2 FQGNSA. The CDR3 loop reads CASSAGQNTGELFF. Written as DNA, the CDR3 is TGTGCCAGCAGCGCGGGACAAAACACCGGGGAGCTGTTTTTT.

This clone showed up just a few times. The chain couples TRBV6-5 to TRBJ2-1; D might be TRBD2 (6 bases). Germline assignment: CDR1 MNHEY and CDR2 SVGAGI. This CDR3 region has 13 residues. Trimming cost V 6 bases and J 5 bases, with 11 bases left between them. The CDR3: CASRLGLHNEQFF. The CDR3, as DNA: TGTGCCAGCAGACTGGGACTCCACAATGAGCAGTTCTTC.

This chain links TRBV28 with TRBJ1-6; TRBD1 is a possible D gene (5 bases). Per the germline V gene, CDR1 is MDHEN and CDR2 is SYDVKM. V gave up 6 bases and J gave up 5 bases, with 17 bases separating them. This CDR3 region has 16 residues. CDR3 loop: CASSRAKTANNSPLHF. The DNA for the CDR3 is TGTGCCAGCAGCCGGGCCAAGACAGCTAATAATTCACCCCTCCACTTT.

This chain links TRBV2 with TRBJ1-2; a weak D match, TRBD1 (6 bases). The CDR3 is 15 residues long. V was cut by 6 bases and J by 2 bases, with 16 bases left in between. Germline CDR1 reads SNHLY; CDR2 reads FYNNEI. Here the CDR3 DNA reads TGTGCCAGCAGGGAACAGGGAGGCCCAAACTATGGCTACACCTTC. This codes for CASREQGGPNYGYTF. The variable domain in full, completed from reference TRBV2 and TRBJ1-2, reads EPEVTQTPSHQVTQMGQEVILRCVPISNHLYFYWYRQILGQKVEFLVSFYNNEISEKSEIFDDQFSVERPDGSNFTLKIRSTKLEDSAMYFCASREQGGPNYGYTFGSGTRLTVV.

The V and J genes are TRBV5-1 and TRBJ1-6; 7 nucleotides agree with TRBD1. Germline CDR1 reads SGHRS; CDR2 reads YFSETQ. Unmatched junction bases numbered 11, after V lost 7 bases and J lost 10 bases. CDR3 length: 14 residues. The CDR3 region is CASAPEGAGSPLHF. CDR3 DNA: TGCGCCAGCGCTCCCGAGGGGGCAGGGTCACCCCTCCACTTT. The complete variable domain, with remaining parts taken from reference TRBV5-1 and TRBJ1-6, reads KAGVTQTPRYLIKTRGQQVTLSCSPISGHRSVSWYQQTPGQGLQFLFEYFSETQRNKGNFPGRFSGRQFSNSRSEMNVSTLELGDSALYLCASAPEGAGSPLHFGNGTRLTVT.

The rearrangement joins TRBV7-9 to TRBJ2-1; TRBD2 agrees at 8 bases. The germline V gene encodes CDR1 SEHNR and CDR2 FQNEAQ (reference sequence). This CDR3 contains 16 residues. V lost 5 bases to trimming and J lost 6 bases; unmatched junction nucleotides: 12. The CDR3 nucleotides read TGTGCCAGCAGCCCCCAAGCGGGAGTTTCGGGCAATGAGCAGTTCTTC. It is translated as CASSPQAGVSGNEQFF.